The entry below describes one T cell receptor (beta chain). This sample stems from a study of CXCR3-negative and CXCR3-positive naive CD8 T cells. The TRB libraries of cDNA were built by UMI-labeled 5' RACE. After re-calling the 5' RACE reads, TCRdb lists one entry per CDR3 protein, DNA absent. Here the sample table reports about 43,000 distinct CDR3 sequences. Material for sequencing was memory CD8+ T cells from blood. The TCR sequence derives from a human donor in good health. Some clones in this sample may be carry-over from other donors' samples.

This chain's CDR3 is CASSSEHRDILNQETQYF. The chain combines TRBV7-9 with TRBJ2-5; TCRdb's D call, TRBD1, is unchecked because there is no DNA. Looked up from germline, CDR1 is SEHNR and CDR2 is FQNEAQ (reference sequence). The CDR3 contains 18 residues.